Listed here are 9 T cell receptor beta chains from one sample, sequenced in a study of T cells in Graves' hyperthyroidism and ophthalmopathy. The source material, RNA transcripts, was used to amplify TCR beta CDR3 regions. A set of HTBI primers served as the primers for a first-round RT-PCR of the TCR CDR3. TCRdb re-called the multiplex PCR reads through MiXCR, storing one row per CDR3 protein. The sample lists about 200,000 distinct CDR3 sequences, about a sixth occurring once. The sequencing input was blood. These receptors all stem from a man aged 50 to 59 with Graves' hyperthyroidism.

The chain links TRBV29-1 to TRBJ1-5, with D unclear. Germline loops: CDR1 SQVTM, CDR2 ANQGSEA. This CDR3 comprises 13 residues. The V gene lost 7 bases and the J gene lost 4 bases, with 14 bases spanning the gap. This CDR3 reads CSALEGGNQPQHF. The DNA for the CDR3 is TGCAGCGCCCTCGAGGGAGGGAATCAGCCCCAGCATTTT.

The chain combines TRBV6-2 or TRBV6-3 with TRBJ2-1, with D unclear. Trimming took 2 bases from V and 8 from J, leaving 4 bases between them. The V gene's germline CDR1 is MNHEY and CDR2 SVGEGT. This CDR3 is built from 11 residues. In nucleotides, the CDR3 is TGTGCCAGCAGTTACGTGGATGAGCAGTTCTTC. Translating it yields CASSYVDEQFF.

This clonotype was detected many times. The chain has TRBV7-8 and TRBJ2-7; D is unclear. The CDR3 loop spans 14 amino acids. Looked up from germline, CDR1 is SGHVS and CDR2 is FQNEAQ. Trimming took off 1 base at V and 3 bases at J, with 10 bases between the two ends. The CDR3 bases are TGTGCCAGCAGCTTAGGGGGTCGTCACTACGAGCAGTACTTC. It translates to CASSLGGRHYEQYF.

This clonotype was recorded many times. CDR3 amino acids: CAIKGSVSSSEQYF. The CDR3 DNA reads TGCGCCATCAAAGGCTCGGTTTCTTCTTCCGAGCAGTACTTC. The chain recombines TRBV10-2 with TRBJ2-7; D gene unclear. Trimming cost V 10 bases and J 6 bases, with 22 bases left between them. CDR1 is WSHSY, CDR2 SAAADI, per germline. The CDR3 extends over 14 amino acids.

The sample holds many counts of this clonotype. The V call is TRBV27, the J call TRBJ2-3; D is unresolved. Trimming shortened V by 8 bases and J by 6 bases, and 6 bases separated the two germline ends. The CDR3 covers 10 residues. Germline V gene lookup returns CDR1 MNHEY and CDR2 SMNVEV (reference sequence). The CDR3 here is CASRADTQYF. The CDR3 nucleotides read TGTGCCAGCCGGGCGGATACGCAGTATTTT.

This clonotype has a handful of counts. V is TRBV6-1 and J is TRBJ1-5; 7 bases map to TRBD1. CDR1 and CDR2 from the germline V gene are MNHNS and SASEGT. Trimming at V came to 10 bases and at J to 7 bases, leaving 10 bases not matched to a gene. This CDR3 contains 13 residues. The CDR3 loop is CAITQGYGQPQHF. The CDR3 nucleotides read TGTGCCATCACACAGGGGTATGGACAGCCCCAGCATTTT.

This clonotype was recorded many times. V and J are TRBV6-8 and TRBJ2-7, with D unclear. The CDR3 loop spans 16 amino acids. Germline V gene data show CDR1 as MNHGY and CDR2 as SAAAGT. Trimming shortened V by 0 bases and J by 0 bases, and 12 bases separated the two germline ends. In nucleotides, the CDR3 is TGTGCCAGCAGTTACTCAACGGGTAGGAGCTCCTACGAGCAGTACTTC. Amino acid sequence: CASSYSTGRSSYEQYF.

This clonotype occurred many times. V gene TRBV5-1 combines with J gene TRBJ1-5, with 8 bases that match TRBD1. V gave up 1 base and J gave up 3 bases; unmatched junction bases: 6. This CDR3 spans 16 amino acids. Germline V gives CDR1 SGHRS, CDR2 YFSETQ. The CDR3 protein is CASSLLPTGANQPQHF. The CDR3 DNA follows: TGCGCCAGCAGCTTGCTCCCGACAGGGGCCAATCAGCCCCAGCATTTT.

This clonotype was seen only a few times. The rearrangement uses TRBV6-2 or TRBV6-3 and TRBJ2-5; D uncertain. Looked up from germline, CDR1 is MNHEY and CDR2 is SVGEGT. The CDR3 runs to 14 residues. Trimming removed 5 bases at V and 1 base at J, with 11 bases between. The CDR3 spells CASSPNGFQETQYF. In nucleotides, the CDR3 is TGTGCCAGCAGTCCCAACGGGTTCCAAGAGACCCAGTACTTC.